The 5 T cell receptor beta chains in this list originate from one sample, sequenced in a study of OX40 agonist ivuxolimab in advanced cancers. Repertoires were generated with immunoSEQ multiplex PCR, while TCRdb's copy carries only in-frame clones and drops some. The data hold tens of thousands of clones, with approximately 89% observed a single time. The starting material was CD4+ or CD8+ T cells sorted from blood, obtained in a trial of the OX40 agonist ivuxolimab. Receptors originate from an adult with an advanced solid tumor such as melanoma, head and neck, liver or kidney cancer.

J is TRBJ1-2 and V is TRBV21-1; TRBD1 was called by the table and not checked on the DNA. TRBV21-1 is a listed pseudogene. The CDR3 consists of 15 residues. CDR3 amino acids: CASSTDDRGDYGYTF. The CDR3, as DNA: TGTGCCAGCAGCACCGATGACAGGGGGGACTATGGCTACACCTTC.

This chain connects TRBV6-1 to TRBJ2-6; D remains unclear. The CDR3 extends over 16 amino acids. Germline V CDR1 and CDR2: MNHNS, SASEGT. Deletions cut 2 bases from V and 0 bases from J, with 8 bases between. In nucleotides, the CDR3 is TGTGCCAGCAGTGAATCACCAGTCTCTGGGGCCAACGTCCTGACTTTC. This encodes CASSESPVSGANVLTF.

The chain joins TRBV6-5 to TRBJ2-3; 10 bases map to TRBD2. Trimming removed 0 bases from V and 1 base from J; junction bases left unmatched: 1. The CDR3 spans 16 residues. Germline CDR1 and CDR2: MNHEY and SVGAGI. CDR3 protein: CASSYSLAGGTDTQYF. The CDR3 DNA reads as TGTGCCAGCAGTTACTCGCTAGCGGGGGGCACAGATACGCAGTATTTT.

The chain is built from TRBV5-6 and TRBJ1-5, with D possibly TRBD1 on 6 matching bases. The CDR3 extends over 14 amino acids. Trimming shortened V by 0 bases and J by 3 bases, and 7 bases separated the two germline ends. CDR1 is SGHDT and CDR2 is YYEEEE in the germline V gene. Here the CDR3 reads CASSLGQANQPQHF. Written as DNA, the CDR3 is TGTGCCAGCAGCTTGGGACAGGCCAATCAGCCCCAGCATTTT.

This chain links TRBV28 with TRBJ2-7; TRBD1 is a possible D gene (6 bases). Germline CDR1 reads MDHEN; CDR2 reads SYDVKM. The CDR3 length is 14 residues. The V gene lost 3 bases and the J gene lost 4 bases, with 13 bases spanning the gap. CDR3 sequence: CASSFLAGTYEQYF. DNA for the CDR3: TGTGCCAGCAGTTTCCTGGCAGGGACATACGAGCAGTACTTC. The entire variable domain, with the rest obtained from reference TRBV28 and TRBJ2-7, is as follows: DVKVTQSSRYLVKRTGEKVFLECVQDMDHENMFWYRQDPGLGLRLIYFSYDVKMKEKGDIPEGYSVSREKKERFSLILESASTNQTSMYLCASSFLAGTYEQYFGPGTRLTVT.